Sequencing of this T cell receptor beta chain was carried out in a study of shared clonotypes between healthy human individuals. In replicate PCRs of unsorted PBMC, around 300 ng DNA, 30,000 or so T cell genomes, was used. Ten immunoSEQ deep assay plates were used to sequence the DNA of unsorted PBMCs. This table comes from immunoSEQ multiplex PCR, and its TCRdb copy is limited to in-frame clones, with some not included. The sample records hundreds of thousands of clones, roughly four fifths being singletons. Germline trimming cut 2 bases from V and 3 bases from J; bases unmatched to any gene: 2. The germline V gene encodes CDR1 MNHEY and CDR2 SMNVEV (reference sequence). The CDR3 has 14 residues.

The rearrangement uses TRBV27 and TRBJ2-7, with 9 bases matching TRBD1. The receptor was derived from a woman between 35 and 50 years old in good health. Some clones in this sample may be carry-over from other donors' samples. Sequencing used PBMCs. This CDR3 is CASSLKDRGYEQYF. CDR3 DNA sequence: TGTGCCAGCAGTTTAAAGGACAGGGGCTACGAGCAGTACTTC.